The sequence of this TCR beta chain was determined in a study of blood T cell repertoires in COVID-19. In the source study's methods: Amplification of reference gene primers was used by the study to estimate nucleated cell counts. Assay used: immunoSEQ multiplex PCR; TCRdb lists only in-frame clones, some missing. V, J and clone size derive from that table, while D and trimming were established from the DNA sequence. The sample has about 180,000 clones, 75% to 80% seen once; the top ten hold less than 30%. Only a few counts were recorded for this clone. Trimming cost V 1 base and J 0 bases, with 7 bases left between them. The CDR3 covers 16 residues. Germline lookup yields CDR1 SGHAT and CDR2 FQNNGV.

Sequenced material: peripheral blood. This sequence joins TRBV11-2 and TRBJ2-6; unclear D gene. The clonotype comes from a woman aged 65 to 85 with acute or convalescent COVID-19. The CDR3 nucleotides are TGTGCCAGCAGCTTAGGGCATTTCTCTGGGGCCAACGTCCTGACTTTC. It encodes CASSLGHFSGANVLTF.